One and the same sample provided the 2 T cell receptor beta chains below, sequenced in a study of T cell responses to AZD1222 COVID-19 vaccine. Here immunoSEQ multiplex PCR was the method, and the copy in TCRdb shows in-frame clones only, minus some. The sample consists of about 83,000 clones, approximately 90% of them appearing once. This specimen consisted of peripheral blood, obtained on day 0 of MenACWY control vaccination. The source is an adult in good health.

The V gene is TRBV4-2, the J gene TRBJ1-4; no firm D call. The CDR3 is 15 amino acids. V dropped 7 bases and J dropped 0 bases, with 12 bases sitting between them. Germline V CDR1 and CDR2: LGHNA, YNFKEQ. In nucleotides, the CDR3 is TGTGCCAGCAACAAGGGCCTTGCAACTAATGAAAAACTGTTTTTT. The encoded protein is CASNKGLATNEKLFF.

The chain couples TRBV28 to TRBJ1-1; TRBD1 agrees at 12 bases. Trimming removed 3 bases from V and 5 bases from J; junction bases left unmatched: 7. The CDR3 loop spans 16 amino acids. Germline CDR1 reads MDHEN; CDR2 reads SYDVKM. The CDR3 protein is CASSLWDRGLMTEAFF. CDR3 coding DNA: TGTGCCAGCAGTTTGTGGGACAGGGGGCTGATGACTGAAGCTTTCTTT.